This T cell receptor beta chain was retrieved from a study of glioma-infiltrating T cells. Study-level points and caveats: Tissue-blood divergence was below expectation in non-neoplastic patients, above in gliomas.

Using RNA template, CDR3s of TCR alpha and beta were amplified with iRepertoire arm-PCR. TCRdb passed the multiplex PCR reads through MiXCR, listing each CDR3 protein once. The sample yields around 99,000 distinct CDR3 sequences, about 25% seen once. There are 15 residues in the CDR3. V shed 2 bases, J shed 8 bases, and the junction held 7 bases outside the gene matches. Per the germline V gene, CDR1 is MNHEY and CDR2 is SVGEGT. A note on this clonotype: Its antigen is not known.

The J gene is TRBJ2-1, the V gene TRBV6-2 or TRBV6-3, with 9 bases aligning to TRBD1. Sequencing was performed on glioma tissue, nonneoplastic brain tissue, or PBMCs (not recorded which). The TCR comes from a human donor with low-grade glioma or glioblastoma, undergoing nonglioma brain surgery, or in good health (not recorded which). The CDR3 DNA follows: TGTGCCAGCAGTTACCCCCTGTACAGGGGGCATGAGCAGTTCTTC. Its translation: CASSYPLYRGHEQFF.